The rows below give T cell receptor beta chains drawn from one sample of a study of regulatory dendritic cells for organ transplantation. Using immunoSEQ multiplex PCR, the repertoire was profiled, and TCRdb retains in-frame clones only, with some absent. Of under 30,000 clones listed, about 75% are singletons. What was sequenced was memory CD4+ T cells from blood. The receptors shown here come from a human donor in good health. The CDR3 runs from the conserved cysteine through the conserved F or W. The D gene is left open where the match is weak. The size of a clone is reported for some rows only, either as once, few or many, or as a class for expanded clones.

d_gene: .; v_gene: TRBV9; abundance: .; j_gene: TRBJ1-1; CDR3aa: CASSASGTGRTEAFF; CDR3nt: TGTGCCAGCAGCGCGTCCGGGACGGGTCGGACTGAAGCTTTCTTT
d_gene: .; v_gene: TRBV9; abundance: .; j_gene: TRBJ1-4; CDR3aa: CASGVGEVREKLFF; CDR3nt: TGTGCCAGCGGCGTAGGCGAAGTACGCGAAAAACTGTTTTTT
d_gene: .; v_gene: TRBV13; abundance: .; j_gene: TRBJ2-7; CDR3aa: CASSPGDYEQYF; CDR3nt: TGTGCCAGCAGCCCCGGCGATTACGAGCAGTACTTC
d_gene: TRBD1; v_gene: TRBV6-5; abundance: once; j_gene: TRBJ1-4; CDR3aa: CASSRTGGTNEKLFF; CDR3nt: TGTGCCAGCAGTCGCACAGGGGGCACTAATGAAAAACTGTTTTTT
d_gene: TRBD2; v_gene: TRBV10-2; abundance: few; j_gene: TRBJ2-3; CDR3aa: CASRTSGSPDTQYF; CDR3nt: TGCGCCAGCAGGACTAGCGGGAGCCCAGATACGCAGTATTTT
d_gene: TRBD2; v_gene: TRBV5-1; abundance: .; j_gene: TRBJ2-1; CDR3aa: CASSSTSGSDEQFF; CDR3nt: TGCGCCAGCAGCTCGACTAGCGGGAGTGATGAGCAGTTCTTC
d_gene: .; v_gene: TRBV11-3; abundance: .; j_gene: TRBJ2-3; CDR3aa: CASSPTGVPDTQYF; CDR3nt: TGTGCCAGCAGCCCTACCGGGGTGCCAGATACGCAGTATTTT
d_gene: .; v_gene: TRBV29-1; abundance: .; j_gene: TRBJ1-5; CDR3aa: CSVSNQPQHF; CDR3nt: TGCAGCGTCAGCAATCAGCCCCAGCATTTT
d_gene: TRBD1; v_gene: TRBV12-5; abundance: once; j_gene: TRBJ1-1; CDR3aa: CASGYRGTEAFF; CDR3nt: TGTGCTAGTGGCTACAGGGGGACTGAAGCTTTCTTT
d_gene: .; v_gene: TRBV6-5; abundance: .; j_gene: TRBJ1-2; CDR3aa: CASSYSRGGANYGYTF; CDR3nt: TGTGCCAGCAGTTACTCGAGAGGAGGAGCTAACTATGGCTACACCTTC
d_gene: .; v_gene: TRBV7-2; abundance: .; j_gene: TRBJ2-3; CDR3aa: CASSSGLITDTQYF; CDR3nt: TGTGCCAGCAGCTCCGGACTGATCACAGATACGCAGTATTTT
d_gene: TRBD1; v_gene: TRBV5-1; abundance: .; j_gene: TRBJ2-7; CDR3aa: CASSSGQGLYEQYF; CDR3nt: TGCGCCAGCAGCTCCGGACAGGGTTTGTACGAGCAGTACTTC
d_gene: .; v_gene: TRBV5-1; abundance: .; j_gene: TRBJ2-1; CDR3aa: CASGGTRLNEQFF; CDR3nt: TGCGCCAGCGGGGGGACCCGCCTCAATGAGCAGTTCTTC
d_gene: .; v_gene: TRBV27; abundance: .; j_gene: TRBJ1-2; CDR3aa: CASSPGSFYGYTF; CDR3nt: TGTGCCAGCAGTCCCGGATCATTCTATGGCTACACCTTC
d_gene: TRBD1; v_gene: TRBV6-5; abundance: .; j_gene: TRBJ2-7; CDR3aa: CASSPGTGSSYEQYF; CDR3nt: TGTGCCAGCAGCCCCGGGACAGGGAGCTCCTACGAGCAGTACTTC
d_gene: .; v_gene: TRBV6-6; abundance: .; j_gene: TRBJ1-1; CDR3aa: CASSSQVAEAFF; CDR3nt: TGTGCCAGCAGTTCCCAGGTCGCTGAAGCTTTCTTT
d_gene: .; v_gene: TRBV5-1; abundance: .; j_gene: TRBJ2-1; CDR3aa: CASSPDSSYNEQFF; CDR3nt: TGCGCCAGCAGTCCCGATAGCTCCTACAATGAGCAGTTCTTC
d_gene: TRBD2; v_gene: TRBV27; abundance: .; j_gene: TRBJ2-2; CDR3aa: CASSFRGTSGNTGELFF; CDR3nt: TGTGCCAGCAGTTTTAGAGGGACTAGCGGTAACACCGGGGAGCTGTTTTTT
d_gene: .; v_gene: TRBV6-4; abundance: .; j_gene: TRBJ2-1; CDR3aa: CASSSGESNYNEQFF; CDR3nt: TGTGCCAGCAGTTCAGGGGAAAGTAACTACAATGAGCAGTTCTTC
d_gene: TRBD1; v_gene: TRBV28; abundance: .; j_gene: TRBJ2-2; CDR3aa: CASSTRQGRTGELFF; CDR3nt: TGTGCCAGCAGTACACGACAGGGACGGACCGGGGAGCTGTTTTTT
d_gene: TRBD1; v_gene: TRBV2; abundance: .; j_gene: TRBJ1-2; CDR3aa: CASSRTGSNYGYTF; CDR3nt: TGTGCCAGCAGCAGGACAGGGTCTAACTATGGCTACACCTTC
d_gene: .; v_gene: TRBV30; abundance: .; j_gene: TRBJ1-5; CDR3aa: CAWSITGGVQHF; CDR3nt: TGTGCCTGGAGCATAACCGGGGGGGTACAGCATTTT
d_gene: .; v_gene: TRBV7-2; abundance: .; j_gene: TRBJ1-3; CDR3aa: CASSLKGGNTIYF; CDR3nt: TGTGCCAGCAGCTTAAAGGGGGGAAACACCATATATTTT
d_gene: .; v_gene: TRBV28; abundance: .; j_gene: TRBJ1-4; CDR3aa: CASSSAGGATNEKLFF; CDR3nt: TGTGCCAGCAGTTCCGCCGGGGGGGCAACTAATGAAAAACTGTTTTTT
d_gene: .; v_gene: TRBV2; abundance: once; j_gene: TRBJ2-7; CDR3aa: CASTFSESSYEQYF; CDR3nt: TGTGCCAGCACGTTTTCAGAGAGCTCCTACGAGCAGTACTTC
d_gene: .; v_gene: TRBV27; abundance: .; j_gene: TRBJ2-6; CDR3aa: CASSLGDEAVSGANVLTF; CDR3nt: TGTGCCAGCAGTTTGGGGGATGAGGCGGTCTCTGGGGCCAACGTCCTGACTTTC
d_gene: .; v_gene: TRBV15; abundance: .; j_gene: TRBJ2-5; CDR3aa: CATSPMASKETQYF; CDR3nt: TGTGCCACCAGCCCCATGGCGTCTAAGGAGACCCAGTACTTC
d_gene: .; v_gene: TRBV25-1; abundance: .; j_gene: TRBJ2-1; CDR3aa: CASSEYGGGAGEQFF; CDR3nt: TGTGCCAGCAGTGAATATGGAGGTGGGGCTGGTGAGCAGTTCTTC
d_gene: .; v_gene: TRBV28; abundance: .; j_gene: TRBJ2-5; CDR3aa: CASRHRETQYF; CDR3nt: TGTGCCAGCAGACACAGAGAGACCCAGTACTTC
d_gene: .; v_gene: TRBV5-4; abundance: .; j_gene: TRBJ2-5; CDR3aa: CASSLFSLEETQYF; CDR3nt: TGTGCCAGCAGCTTGTTTAGCTTGGAAGAGACCCAGTACTTC
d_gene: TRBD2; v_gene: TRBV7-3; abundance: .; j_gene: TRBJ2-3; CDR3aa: CASSLSPTSADTQYF; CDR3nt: TGTGCCAGCAGCTTATCCCCCACTAGCGCGGATACGCAGTATTTT
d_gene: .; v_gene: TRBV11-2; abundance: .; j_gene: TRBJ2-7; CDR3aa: CASGPGELRRAYEQYF; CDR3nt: TGTGCCAGCGGGCCCGGTGAGCTAAGGCGGGCCTACGAGCAGTACTTC
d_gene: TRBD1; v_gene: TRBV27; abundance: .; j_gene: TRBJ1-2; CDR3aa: CASSPLSFGQGPNYGYTF; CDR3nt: TGTGCCAGCAGTCCACTCAGTTTTGGACAGGGACCCAACTATGGCTACACCTTC
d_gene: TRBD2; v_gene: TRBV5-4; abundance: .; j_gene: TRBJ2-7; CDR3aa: CASSLGTSGEISYEQYF; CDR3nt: TGTGCCAGCAGCCTTGGGACTAGCGGGGAAATCTCCTACGAGCAGTACTTC
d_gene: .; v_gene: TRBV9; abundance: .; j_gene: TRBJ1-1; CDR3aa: CASSVAAGTEAFF; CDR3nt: TGTGCCAGCAGCGTAGCTGCGGGGACTGAAGCTTTCTTT
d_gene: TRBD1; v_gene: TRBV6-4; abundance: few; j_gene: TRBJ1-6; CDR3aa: CASSPGTGDNSPLHF; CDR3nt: TGTGCCAGCAGTCCCGGGACAGGGGATAATTCACCCCTCCACTTT
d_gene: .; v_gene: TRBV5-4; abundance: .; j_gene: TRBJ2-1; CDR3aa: CASSLDSENEQFF; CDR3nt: TGTGCCAGCAGCTTGGACTCTGAGAATGAGCAGTTCTTC
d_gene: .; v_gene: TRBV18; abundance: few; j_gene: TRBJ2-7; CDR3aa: CASSREIRQGGSEQYF; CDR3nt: TGTGCCAGCTCACGAGAAATAAGACAGGGAGGGTCCGAGCAGTACTTC
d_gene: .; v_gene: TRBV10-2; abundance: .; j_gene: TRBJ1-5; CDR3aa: CATRGSFDQPQHF; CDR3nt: TGCGCCACCAGGGGTAGTTTCGATCAGCCCCAGCATTTT
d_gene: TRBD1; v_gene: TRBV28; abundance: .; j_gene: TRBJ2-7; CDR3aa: CASSLAGGDSYEQYF; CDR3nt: TGTGCCAGCAGTTTAGCAGGGGGAGATTCCTACGAGCAGTACTTC
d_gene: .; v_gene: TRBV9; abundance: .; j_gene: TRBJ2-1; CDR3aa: CASSVDSLHTEQFF; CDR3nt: TGTGCCAGCAGCGTAGACAGCTTGCACACTGAGCAGTTCTTC
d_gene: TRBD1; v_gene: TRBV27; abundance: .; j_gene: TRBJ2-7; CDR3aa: CARTGQGVDEQYF; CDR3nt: TGTGCCAGAACGGGACAGGGCGTTGACGAGCAGTACTTC
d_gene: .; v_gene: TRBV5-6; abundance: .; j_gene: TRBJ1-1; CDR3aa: CASSLDRSNTEAFF; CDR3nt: TGTGCCAGCAGCTTGGACAGATCGAACACTGAAGCTTTCTTT
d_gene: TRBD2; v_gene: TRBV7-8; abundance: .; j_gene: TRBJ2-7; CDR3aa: CASSLAGGFNEQYF; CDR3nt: TGTGCCAGCAGCTTAGCGGGAGGGTTCAACGAGCAGTACTTC
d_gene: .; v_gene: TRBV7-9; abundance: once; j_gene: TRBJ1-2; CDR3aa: CASSRGVELGYTF; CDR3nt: TGTGCCAGCAGCCGCGGAGTCGAACTTGGCTACACCTTC
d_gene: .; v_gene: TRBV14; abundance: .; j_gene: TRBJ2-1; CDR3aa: CASRIQGPSNEQFF; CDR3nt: TGTGCCAGCAGAATCCAGGGGCCTAGTAATGAGCAGTTCTTC
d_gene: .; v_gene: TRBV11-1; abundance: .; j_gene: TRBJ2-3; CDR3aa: CASKRAATQYF; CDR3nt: TGTGCCAGCAAGCGGGCCGCTACGCAGTATTTT
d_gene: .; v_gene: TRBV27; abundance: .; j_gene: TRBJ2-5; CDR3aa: CASSSYPPETQYF; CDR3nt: TGTGCCAGCAGCAGCTACCCTCCGGAGACCCAGTACTTC